A single sample gave rise to the 15 T cell receptor beta chains below, sequenced in a study of blood T cell repertoires in COVID-19. Sequencing was performed with immunoSEQ multiplex PCR; in TCRdb, only in-frame clones are kept and a portion is missing. The sample gives some 230,000 clones, 80% to 90% of which show up once; about 3.3% is in the top ten. Sequenced material: PBMCs or T cells enriched from blood (not recorded which). These receptor sequences come from a young woman in a cohort exposed to, infected with or recovered from COVID-19 (not recorded which).

The chain joins TRBV5-6 to TRBJ2-1; 7 positions agree with TRBD1. CDR1 is SGHDT and CDR2 is YYEEEE in the germline V gene. With V trimmed by 0 bases and J by 9 bases, 12 bases remained unmatched. This CDR3 contains 16 residues. DNA of the CDR3: TGTGCCAGCAGCTTGGAGGGTTGGGTAGGGGGCGTTGAGCAGTTCTTC. Residues: CASSLEGWVGGVEQFF.

The gene calls are TRBV6-5 and TRBJ1-2, with 8 bases that match TRBD1. This CDR3 is built from 15 residues. Per the germline V gene, CDR1 is MNHEY and CDR2 is SVGAGI. J lost 3 bases, V lost 6 bases, and 9 bases had no gene match. CDR3 region: CASRKNWGQDYGYTF. For the CDR3, the DNA is TGTGCCAGCAGGAAGAACTGGGGACAGGACTATGGCTACACCTTC.

The chain has TRBV5-1 and TRBJ2-5; perhaps TRBD2 as D (5 bases). The ends were cut back, 0 bases at V and 1 base at J, with 10 bases in the middle. The CDR3 loop spans 15 amino acids. Germline CDR1 and CDR2: SGHRS and YFSETQ. The CDR3 coding sequence is TGCGCCAGCAGCTTGGTACTAGTAAGCCAAGAGACCCAGTACTTC. This translates into CASSLVLVSQETQYF.

The rearrangement links TRBV6-4 to TRBJ2-6; D unclear. This CDR3 is built from 16 residues. In germline, CDR1 is MRHNA, CDR2 SNTAGT. Between the trimmed V and J ends, which lost 0 bases and 0 bases, there was a span of 6 bases. The CDR3 loop reads CASSDSTSSGANVLTF. The CDR3 DNA sequence: TGTGCCAGCAGTGACTCGACTTCCTCTGGGGCCAACGTCCTGACTTTC.

This chain joins TRBV5-1 and TRBJ1-1, with no clear D. Germline V gives CDR1 SGHRS, CDR2 YFSETQ. This CDR3 has 13 residues. V was clipped by 0 bases and J by 1 base, with 4 bases between them. The CDR3 here is CASSLAENTEAFF. The CDR3 coding sequence is TGCGCCAGCAGCTTGGCAGAGAACACTGAAGCTTTCTTT. The variable domain in full, with the rest retrieved from reference TRBV5-1 and TRBJ1-1, is KAGVTQTPRYLIKTRGQQVTLSCSPISGHRSVSWYQQTPGQGLQFLFEYFSETQRNKGNFPGRFSGRQFSNSRSEMNVSTLELGDSALYLCASSLAENTEAFFGQGTRLTVV.

The V and J genes are TRBV28 and TRBJ2-1; D possibly corresponds to TRBD1 (5 bases). Germline CDR1 MDHEN, CDR2 SYDVKM. The CDR3 is 14 amino acids. Trimming took 8 bases from V and 6 from J, leaving 17 bases between them. The CDR3 sequence is CASGWQGRPNEQFF. DNA for the CDR3: TGTGCCAGCGGTTGGCAGGGTCGGCCCAATGAGCAGTTCTTC.

The V gene is TRBV5-4, the J gene TRBJ2-7; TRBD1 aligns across 8 bases. The germline CDR1 and CDR2 sequences are SGHNT and YYREEE (reference sequence). The CDR3 is 14 amino acids. The V gene end was trimmed by 3 bases and the J gene end by 3 bases; junction bases not matched to a gene: 5. The CDR3 reads CASSSGQEFYEQYF. The DNA for the CDR3 is TGTGCCAGCAGCTCGGGACAGGAGTTCTACGAGCAGTACTTC.

With respect to this clone: This sample also contains other DNA sequences that code for the same CDR3. V is TRBV5-1 and J is TRBJ1-1; TRBD1 matches 7 bases. This CDR3 has 13 amino acids. CDR1 and CDR2 (germline): SGHRS, YFSETQ. Losses at the gene ends were 0 bases for V and 7 bases for J; bases not matched to a gene: 3. Here the CDR3 reads CASSLGQGSEAFF. CDR3 coding DNA: TGCGCCAGCAGCTTGGGACAGGGCAGTGAAGCTTTCTTT.

V usage is TRBV6-1 and J usage is TRBJ1-5; 10 bases are a match to TRBD1. The V segment lost 2 bases and the J segment 1 base; nucleotides outside the gene matches: 8. CDR1 is MNHNS and CDR2 is SASEGT in the germline V gene. The CDR3 runs 18 residues. The CDR3 here is CASSEPRQGARSNQPQHF. The CDR3 coding sequence is TGTGCCAGCAGTGAACCCAGACAGGGGGCGAGGAGCAATCAGCCCCAGCATTTT.

The genes are TRBV27 and TRBJ2-2; 10 positions agree with TRBD2. Germline V gene lookup returns CDR1 MNHEY and CDR2 SMNVEV (reference sequence). The CDR3 has 18 residues. V lost 2 bases and J lost 5; bases outside the gene matches: 11. The CDR3 reads CASSLGERGGLRTGELFF. The CDR3 DNA reads as TGTGCCAGCAGTTTAGGGGAGCGGGGGGGCTTACGAACCGGGGAGCTGTTTTTT.

The chain couples TRBV24-1 to TRBJ2-7, with 8 bases identical to TRBD1. CDR3 length: 15 residues. V trimming: 3 bases; J trimming: 1 base; junction bases outside the gene matches: 4. Germline CDR1 reads KGHDR; CDR2 reads SFDVKD. The CDR3 here is CATSDTGQGSYEQYF. DNA for the CDR3: TGTGCCACCAGTGATACCGGACAGGGATCCTACGAGCAGTACTTC.

The chain has TRBV6-1 and TRBJ1-2; D possibly corresponds to TRBD1 (5 bases). This CDR3 region has 17 residues. V was clipped by 3 bases and J by 3 bases, with 20 bases between them. Germline V lookup: CDR1 MNHNS, CDR2 SASEGT. This chain's CDR3 is CASSDFGKGARDYGYTF. The CDR3 region has the DNA TGTGCCAGCAGTGATTTTGGTAAAGGGGCAAGGGACTATGGCTACACCTTC.

V and J are TRBV6-5 and TRBJ1-1; a possible D gene is TRBD1 (6 bases). V lost 2 bases and J 8 bases, leaving 12 bases between the germline ends. CDR3 length: 13 amino acids. Germline CDR1 reads MNHEY; CDR2 reads SVGAGI. CDR3 sequence reads: CASSYRGGREAFF. The CDR3 DNA sequence: TGTGCCAGCAGTTACAGAGGGGGTAGGGAAGCTTTCTTT.

This chain joins TRBV19 and TRBJ1-3; TRBD1 aligns across 7 bases. The ends lost 7 bases at V and 2 bases at J; junction bases unmatched: 5. This CDR3 comprises 14 residues. Germline V lookup: CDR1 LNHDA, CDR2 SQIVND (reference sequence). The CDR3 DNA is TGTGCCAGTACCAGACAGGGTACTGGAAACACCATATATTTT. Translation gives CASTRQGTGNTIYF.

The rearrangement links TRBV28 to TRBJ1-4, with no clear D. CDR1 and CDR2 (germline): MDHEN, SYDVKM. Trimming removed 6 bases from V and 7 bases from J, with 9 bases in between. The CDR3 is 12 amino acids. DNA of the CDR3: TGTGCCAGCAGGCAGTACCCTGAAAAACTGTTTTTT. Translating it yields CASRQYPEKLFF.